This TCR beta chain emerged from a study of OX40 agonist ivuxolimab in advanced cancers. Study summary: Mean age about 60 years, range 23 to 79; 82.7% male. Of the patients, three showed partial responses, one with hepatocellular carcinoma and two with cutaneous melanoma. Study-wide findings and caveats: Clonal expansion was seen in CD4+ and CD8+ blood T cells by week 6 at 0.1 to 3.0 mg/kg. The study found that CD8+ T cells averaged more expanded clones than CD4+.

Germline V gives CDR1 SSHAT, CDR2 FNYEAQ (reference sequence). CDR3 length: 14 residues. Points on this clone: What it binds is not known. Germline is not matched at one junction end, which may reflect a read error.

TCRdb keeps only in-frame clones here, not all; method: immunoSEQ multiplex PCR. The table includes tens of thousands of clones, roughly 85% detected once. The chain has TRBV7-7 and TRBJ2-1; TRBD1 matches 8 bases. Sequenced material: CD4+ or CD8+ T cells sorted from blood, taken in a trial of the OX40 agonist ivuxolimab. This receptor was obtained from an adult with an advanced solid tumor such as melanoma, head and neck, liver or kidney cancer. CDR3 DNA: TGTGCTAGCAGCTTAGATACAGGGGGTAATGAGCAGTTCTTC. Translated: CASSLDTGGNEQFF. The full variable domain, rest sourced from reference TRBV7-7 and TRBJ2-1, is GAGVSQSPRYKVTKRGQDVTLRCDPISSHATLYWYQQALGQGPEFLTYFNYEAQPDKSGLPSDRFSAERPEGSISTLTIQRTEQRDSAMYRCASSLDTGGNEQFFGPGTRLTVL.